The text below deals with one T cell receptor (beta chain). As originally analysed: Estimation of nucleated cell counts relied on the amplification of reference gene primers. This table comes from immunoSEQ multiplex PCR, and its TCRdb copy is limited to in-frame clones, with some not included. V and J calls and clone size are copied from that table; D and trimming were computed from the DNA. This sample has about 68,000 clones, with roughly 89% found just once. Germline V gives CDR1 SGHVS, CDR2 FQNEAQ. The V and J ends lost 4 bases and 0 bases respectively, with 12 bases between them. The CDR3 length is 15 residues. This specimen comes from a study of blood T cell repertoires in COVID-19. Study overall: COVID-19 samples, acute and convalescent, were from the United States, Italy and Spain. T cells, B-cell-depleted T cells, or PBMCs supplied cDNA or gDNA.

This TCR came from a man younger than 45 with acute or convalescent COVID-19. The sequencing input was peripheral blood. The V gene is TRBV7-8, the J gene TRBJ1-2; D unresolved. The CDR3 spells CASSSLTTSNYGYTF. The CDR3 DNA is TGTGCCAGCAGCTCTTTGACAACTTCTAACTATGGCTACACCTTC.